This T cell receptor (beta chain) was documented in a study of shared clonotypes between healthy human individuals. Deletions cut 3 bases from V and 4 bases from J, with 14 bases between. The CDR3 loop spans 15 amino acids. Germline V CDR1 and CDR2: SNHLY, FYNNEI. On sorted subsets, replicate PCRs used 200 ng DNA, or 25,000 to 35,000 T cell genomes. Clones were read by immunoSEQ multiplex PCR, and TCRdb kept only the in-frame ones, dropping some. The sample holds 2 million to 2.5 million clones, 90% to 97% seen once. Sample: naive CD4+ T cells sorted from blood. The subset was: CD45RA+ positively selected. The receptor comes from a young man in good health. This chain joins TRBV2 and TRBJ2-3; TRBD1 or TRBD2 may be the D gene (6 bases each). CDR3 in DNA: TGTGCCAGCAGTGAGGTTCCTAGGGGGGCAGATACGCAGTATTTT. This encodes CASSEVPRGADTQYF.